This is a list of T cell receptor beta chains from one sample in a study of blood T cell repertoires in COVID-19. The assay was immunoSEQ multiplex PCR, and TCRdb's table has in-frame clones only and misses some. The sample holds about 15,000 clones; about 78% are singletons and the top ten take more than 12%. The sample comprised peripheral blood. The receptors stem from a human donor in a cohort sampled during active COVID-19. Both conserved end residues are part of each CDR3. A D gene is named only where the DNA matches it firmly. The size entry is marked missing in some rows and otherwise reads once, few, many or a size class.

J	V	D	size	DNA	CDR3
TRBJ2-7	TRBV6-1	.	.	TGTGCCAGCAGTGACAGGGTAATCGACGAGCAGTACTTC	CASSDRVIDEQYF
TRBJ1-2	TRBV3-1/TRBV3-2	.	few	TGTGCCAGCAGCCAACTTAACTATGGCTACACCTTC	CASSQLNYGYTF
TRBJ2-1	TRBV7-2	TRBD1	.	TGTGCCAGCAGCTTAGGGGACAGGGGTCGCTACAATGAGCAGTTCTTC	CASSLGDRGRYNEQFF
TRBJ2-1	TRBV19	.	.	TGTGCCAGTAGTATGGCTGGAGCACGTTACAATGAGCAGTTCTTC	CASSMAGARYNEQFF
TRBJ2-3	TRBV6-1	.	.	TGTGCCAGCAGTGACGGGACAGATACGCAGTATTTT	CASSDGTDTQYF
TRBJ1-5	TRBV12-3/TRBV12-4	.	.	TGTGCCAGCAGTTTGACAGATACGCCCCAGCATTTT	CASSLTDTPQHF
TRBJ1-2	TRBV3-1/TRBV3-2	.	few	TGTGCCAGCAGCCAATACCCCCCTCGACTCTATGGCTACACCTTC	CASSQYPPRLYGYTF
TRBJ2-3	TRBV6-5	.	once	TGTGCCAGCAGCCCCGTTGCAGATACGCAGTATTTT	CASSPVADTQYF
TRBJ2-7	TRBV6-6	TRBD1	.	TGTGCCAGCAGTTACTCGGATGGATCCAGGGGGTTGTGGTACTTC	CASSYSDGSRGLWYF
TRBJ1-2	TRBV7-9	TRBD1	few	TGTGCCAGCAGCCTGACAGGGAGTGAGGCTAACTATGGCTACACCTTC	CASSLTGSEANYGYTF
TRBJ2-2	TRBV5-1	TRBD1	.	TGCGCCAGCAGTCCCGGGACAGCGAACACCGGGGAGCTGTTTTTT	CASSPGTANTGELFF
TRBJ2-7	TRBV15	TRBD1	once	TGTGCCACCAGCAGAGAAACAGGGGGCATACCCATAGGGCAGTACTTC	CATSRETGGIPIGQYF
TRBJ2-3	TRBV10-2	TRBD2	.	TGCGCCAGCAGTGAAGGGACTAGTACAGATACGCAGTATTTT	CASSEGTSTDTQYF
TRBJ1-5	TRBV28	TRBD1	.	TGTGCCAGCACCCCCGGGACAGGGGAGTTTCGGCCCCAGCATTTT	CASTPGTGEFRPQHF
TRBJ2-2	TRBV3-1/TRBV3-2	.	.	TGTGCCAGCAGCCGTGGACACCCAATCGCCGGGGAGCTGTTTTTT	CASSRGHPIAGELFF
TRBJ2-2	TRBV9	.	.	TGTGCCAGCAGCGCCTCCGGGGGCACCGGGGAGCTGTTTTTT	CASSASGGTGELFF
TRBJ1-3	TRBV7-7	.	.	TGTGCCAGCAGCTTTTCTACAGGGCCCGGAAACACCATATATTTT	CASSFSTGPGNTIYF
TRBJ1-1	TRBV7-9	.	.	TGTGCCAGCAGCTTAGCGCTCGGGGGTACTGAAGCTTTCTTT	CASSLALGGTEAFF
TRBJ2-7	TRBV28	.	once	TGTGCCAGCAGTTCTGACACCTTCGAGCAGTACTTC	CASSSDTFEQYF
TRBJ2-1	TRBV25-1	.	few	TGTGCCAGCAGCCCCAACGGCGGGGGCCGTAATGAGCAGTTCTTC	CASSPNGGGRNEQFF
TRBJ1-1	TRBV28	.	.	TGTGCCAGCTCTACCCGGGGGACTGGGGAGAACACTGAAGCTTTCTTT	CASSTRGTGENTEAFF
TRBJ2-3	TRBV10-3	TRBD1	few	TGTGCCATCAGTGAGTCGTCGGGTGGGGCAGGGGGCAAAAATACGCAGTATTTT	CAISESSGGAGGKNTQYF
TRBJ2-5	TRBV15	.	few	TGTGCCACCAGTCCCAGGGCACAAGAGACCCAGTACTTC	CATSPRAQETQYF
TRBJ1-5	TRBV16	TRBD1	.	TGTGCCAGCAGCCGGACAGGGTTTGGATCGGGTCAGCCCCAGCATTTT	CASSRTGFGSGQPQHF
TRBJ2-5	TRBV5-4	.	.	TGTGCCAGCAGCTTGGACTGGTCTGGAGGCGAGACCCAGTACTTC	CASSLDWSGGETQYF
TRBJ1-5	TRBV20-1	.	.	TGCAGTGCTATTGACACAGGCAGGTCAGTGGGGCCCCAGCATTTT	CSAIDTGRSVGPQHF
TRBJ1-6	TRBV6-5	.	few	TGTGCCAGCAGTTACCTACAGAATTCACCCCTCCACTTT	CASSYLQNSPLHF
TRBJ2-7	TRBV2	TRBD2	once	TGTGCCAGCCTGCCCAGGACTAGCGTTGGCGGGTCCTACGAGCAGTACTTC	CASLPRTSVGGSYEQYF
TRBJ2-7	TRBV2	TRBD2	medium-sized	TGTGCCAGCAGTGTGACTAGCGGGAACTCCTACGAGCAGTACTTC	CASSVTSGNSYEQYF
TRBJ2-1	TRBV6-4	TRBD1	.	TGTGCCAGCAGTGATAAGGACAGGGGGCACAATGAGCAGTTCTTC	CASSDKDRGHNEQFF
TRBJ2-5	TRBV7-6	.	.	TGTGCCAGCAGCGTAAATGTTGGGGCTCAGTACTTC	CASSVNVGAQYF
TRBJ2-3	TRBV21-1	.	.	TGTGCCAGCAGCAAAGCGCAAGAGACAGATACGCAGTATTTT	CASSKAQETDTQYF
TRBJ2-7	TRBV18	.	few	TGTGCCAGCTCACCAAATCCCTTGTACGAGCAGTACTTC	CASSPNPLYEQYF
TRBJ2-2	TRBV9	TRBD1	once	TGTGCCAGCAGCGTAGTAACAGGGGCCCCGAACACCGGGGAGCTGTTTTTT	CASSVVTGAPNTGELFF
TRBJ2-7	TRBV2	.	.	TGTGCCAGCAGATTCGGGGCCTACGAGCAGTACTTC	CASRFGAYEQYF
TRBJ2-1	TRBV7-6	.	.	TGTGCCAGCACTTCGGTAGCCGGTGAGCAGTTCTTC	CASTSVAGEQFF
TRBJ2-7	TRBV4-2	.	.	TGTGCCAGCAGCCTGGGGGGTCTATTGACCCCCTACGAGCAGTACTTC	CASSLGGLLTPYEQYF
TRBJ1-5	TRBV28	.	.	TGTGCCAGCAGAATCACGGGATTTAGCAATCAGCCCCAGCATTTT	CASRITGFSNQPQHF
TRBJ1-2	TRBV7-8	TRBD1	.	TGTGCCAGCAGCCAGGGGGTTCCCTATGGAGCTAACTATGGCTACACCTTC	CASSQGVPYGANYGYTF
TRBJ1-3	TRBV5-1	TRBD1	.	TGCGCCAGCAGCCTGACAGGGGTTGGAAACACCATATATTTT	CASSLTGVGNTIYF
TRBJ2-7	TRBV9	.	.	TGTGCCAGCAGCGTGGGTCGGGGACTCGGAGAGCAGTACTTC	CASSVGRGLGEQYF